Sequencing of this TCR beta chain was carried out in a study of T cell repertoires in cytomegalovirus infection. Study findings and constraints: HLA-C-restricted TCR beta clonotypes specific for CMV led the ex vivo response.

A remark on this clonotype: What it recognizes is unknown. A much larger clonotype is one base distant, so this may be a read error.

Germline V gene sequence: CDR1 MNHNY, CDR2 SVGAGI (reference sequence). The CDR3 is made up of 14 amino acids. MiXCR, applied by TCRdb to the reads, yields one record per CDR3 protein. Among about 300,000 distinct CDR3 sequences, approximately 10% were seen once, and the ten largest hold around 2.4%. The chain carries TRBV6-6 and TRBJ2-3, with D tentatively TRBD2 (5 bases). The clonotype originates from a human donor in good health (CMV status not recorded). Some clones in this sample may be carry-over from other donors' samples. The sample taken for sequencing was PBMCs. The CDR3 sequence: CDSSYLAHIDTQYF. CDR3 DNA sequence: TGTGACAGCAGTTATCTAGCACACATCGATACGCAGTATTTT.